These T cell receptor beta chains were read from a single sample in a study of blood T cell repertoires in COVID-19. TCRdb's copy holds only in-frame clones and misses some; the assay was immunoSEQ multiplex PCR. Among approximately 58,000 clones, 84% were seen once, and the ten largest hold roughly 5.6%. Material for sequencing was peripheral blood. Receptor source: a woman in her sixties or seventies with acute or convalescent COVID-19. The CDR3 runs from the conserved cysteine through the conserved F or W.

V gene	J gene	CDR3 protein
TRBV30	TRBJ1-6	CAWSQSPGAPLHF
TRBV5-6	TRBJ2-7	CASFDRATYEQYF
TRBV5-4	TRBJ1-6	CASSSDRDSPLHF
TRBV10-1	TRBJ2-5	CASSPGLAGIQETQYF
TRBV29-1	TRBJ2-2	CSVRGWDTGELFF
TRBV12-3/TRBV12-4	TRBJ2-1	CASCRSSYNEQFF
TRBV2	TRBJ1-4	CARGQGDEKLFF
TRBV3-1/TRBV3-2	TRBJ1-2	CASSPKRTGFYGYTF
TRBV27	TRBJ2-7	CASSLSWDSGYEQYF
TRBV30	TRBJ1-5	CAWSGRGGSTSNQPQHF
TRBV3-1/TRBV3-2	TRBJ1-1	CASSPDRATEAFF
TRBV19	TRBJ1-1	CASSSSGTVNTEAFF
TRBV5-1	TRBJ2-3	CASSTAGGGNADTQYF
TRBV30	TRBJ1-2	CAWLRGRGQVYGYTF
TRBV7-8	TRBJ2-1	CASSLPPPLAGHYNEQFF
TRBV7-9	TRBJ1-1	CASSGQGSGNTEAFF
TRBV3-1/TRBV3-2	TRBJ2-7	CASSQDLTSGYEQYF
TRBV6-5	TRBJ2-3	CASSYDRGDTQYF
TRBV7-6	TRBJ1-1	CASSLLSGGNTEAFF
TRBV5-1	TRBJ2-3	CASSSDSDTQYF
TRBV5-1	TRBJ2-1	CASSLGATRVVGEQFF
TRBV5-1	TRBJ2-7	CASTGAYEQYF